A selection of T cell receptor beta chains follows, all from one sample in a study of CD8+ T cells in alopecia areata. The repertoire was sequenced with immunoSEQ multiplex PCR; TCRdb's copy has only in-frame clones and lacks some. The table records about 97,000 clones, 41% of them present only once. Specimen: CD4+ T cells sorted from blood. These receptors all stem from a human donor with alopecia areata. Each CDR3 is given with its conserved first and last residue. A D gene is named only where the DNA matches it firmly. Rows give clone size only sometimes, using once, few, many, or a class for an expanded clone.

abundance	j_gene	d_gene	v_gene	CDR3nt	CDR3aa
few	TRBJ2-1	.	TRBV29-1	TGCAGCCTGACCGTGGCGGAGGGGTCCTACAATGAGCAGTTCTTC	CSLTVAEGSYNEQFF
.	TRBJ2-5	.	TRBV5-1	TGCGCCAGCAGCTTGAGTAGGGCGCAAGAGACCCAGTACTTC	CASSLSRAQETQYF
.	TRBJ2-2	TRBD1	TRBV9	TGTGCCAGCAGGGGACAGGGGAGCGGGGAGCTGTTTTTT	CASRGQGSGELFF
few	TRBJ2-7	TRBD1	TRBV20-1	TGCAGCGGACAGGGGGCAGACGAGCAGTACTTC	CSGQGADEQYF
few	TRBJ2-3	TRBD1	TRBV10-3	TGTGCCATCAGGGCAGGGGGTTCAGATACGCAGTATTTT	CAIRAGGSDTQYF
.	TRBJ1-5	.	TRBV7-3	TGTGCCAGCAGCTTATCTCCTGTTCTGCCCCAGCATTTT	CASSLSPVLPQHF
.	TRBJ2-1	.	TRBV19	TGTGCCAGTAGTCCCCGAGGGGTGGGGGGCTATGGAAATGAGCAGTTCTTC	CASSPRGVGGYGNEQFF
.	TRBJ1-2	TRBD1	TRBV30	TGTGCCTGGAGTCGACAGGGTGGTTTTGGCTACACCTTC	CAWSRQGGFGYTF
few	TRBJ2-3	.	TRBV18	TGTGCCAGCTCACCACGACCTCTAACAGATACGCAGTATTTT	CASSPRPLTDTQYF
.	TRBJ1-5	.	TRBV4-3	TGCGCCAGCAGCCAAGGGGGGGCTAATCAGCCCCAGCATTTT	CASSQGGANQPQHF
.	TRBJ1-1	TRBD1	TRBV6-6	TGTGCCAGCAGTAAGGACAGGGAGAACACTGAAGCTTTCTTT	CASSKDRENTEAFF
.	TRBJ1-2	.	TRBV19	TGTGCCAGTAGTATCGGTAGGCGGAACTATGGCTACACCTTC	CASSIGRRNYGYTF
.	TRBJ1-2	TRBD1	TRBV4-3	TGCGCCAGCAGCCAAGTTGGGACAGGGAACTATGGCTACACCTTC	CASSQVGTGNYGYTF
.	TRBJ2-1	TRBD2	TRBV29-1	TGCAGCGCGCAGCGGGGGAGATACAATGAGCAGTTCTTC	CSAQRGRYNEQFF
.	TRBJ2-7	.	TRBV7-8	TGTGCCAGCAGCTTAGTCTCCTACGAGCAGTACTTC	CASSLVSYEQYF
few	TRBJ2-1	.	TRBV28	TGTGCCAGCAGTTTTTTATTTGTTACTAACCTAAACAATGAGCAGTTCTTC	CASSFLFVTNLNNEQFF
.	TRBJ2-5	.	TRBV28	TGTGCCAGCAGTTTACAGGGGACGAAGACCCAGTACTTC	CASSLQGTKTQYF
.	TRBJ2-7	TRBD2	TRBV7-2	TGTGCCAGCAGCTTATTACTAGCGGGGTCCACCTACGAGCAGTACTTC	CASSLLLAGSTYEQYF
few	TRBJ2-7	TRBD1	TRBV27	TGTGCCAGCAGTCCAACCCGGACAGGTCGACCCTACGAGCAGTACTTC	CASSPTRTGRPYEQYF
few	TRBJ2-1	TRBD1	TRBV5-1	TGCGCCAGCAGCCACGGGACAGCCTACAATGAGCAGTTCTTC	CASSHGTAYNEQFF
.	TRBJ2-3	TRBD2	TRBV7-9	TGTGCCAGCTCCTTGCAACTAGCGGGAGTTACAGATACGCAGTATTTT	CASSLQLAGVTDTQYF
few	TRBJ1-3	.	TRBV7-9	TGTGCCAGCAGCGCCTCTGGAAACACCATATATTTT	CASSASGNTIYF
.	TRBJ2-5	.	TRBV29-1	TGCAGCGCAGACGAAGGGTCGGAGACCCAGTACTTC	CSADEGSETQYF
.	TRBJ2-7	.	TRBV6-1	TGTGCCAGCAGACCTTTCGGGAGTGCGGACGAGCAGTACTTC	CASRPFGSADEQYF
.	TRBJ2-7	TRBD1	TRBV5-1	TGCGCCAGCAGCCCATTCGGACAGGGGGCTGGGGAGCAGTACTTC	CASSPFGQGAGEQYF
once	TRBJ2-5	.	TRBV5-1	TGCGCCAGCAGCTTCGGAAGCAAGACCCAGTACTTC	CASSFGSKTQYF
few	TRBJ1-5	.	TRBV7-2	TGTGCCAGCAGCTCGACACGAGGGGGGCATCAGCCCCAGCATTTT	CASSSTRGGHQPQHF
few	TRBJ2-1	TRBD2	TRBV2	TGTGCCAGCCAACTAGCGGGGGTATACAATGAGCAGTTCTTC	CASQLAGVYNEQFF
few	TRBJ2-5	.	TRBV5-1	TGCGCCAGCAGCGCCCAATCAAGACCAGTTGGGGGAGAGACCCAGTACTTC	CASSAQSRPVGGETQYF
.	TRBJ2-5	.	TRBV5-4	TGTGCCAGCAGCTTGCTTGGGACCCAAGAGACCCAGTACTTC	CASSLLGTQETQYF
few	TRBJ2-7	.	TRBV5-4	TGTGCCAGCAGCCTGGGGGCGGTGTCAGGCTCCTACGAGCAGTACTTC	CASSLGAVSGSYEQYF
few	TRBJ2-2	.	TRBV7-8	TGTGCCAGCAGCCAAGTAACGGCGAACACCGGGGAGCTGTTTTTT	CASSQVTANTGELFF
.	TRBJ2-5	.	TRBV29-1	TGCAGCGTGGAGTGGATGGAGACCCAGTACTTC	CSVEWMETQYF
.	TRBJ2-3	TRBD2	TRBV4-2	TGTGCCTCAGGGACTAGCGGGATCACAGATACGCAGTATTTT	CASGTSGITDTQYF
.	TRBJ2-1	TRBD2	TRBV4-1	TGCGCCAGCAGCCAAGCCTCTCCAGGCCTCAGGCTAGCGGGAGGCTACAATGAGCAGTTCTTC	CASSQASPGLRLAGGYNEQFF
few	TRBJ1-6	TRBD1	TRBV4-1	TGCGCCAGCAGCCGGGAAATAGGGACAGGGACTTCACCCCTCCACTTT	CASSREIGTGTSPLHF
.	TRBJ2-4	.	TRBV7-8	TGTGCTAGCTCAAAGGAGCGAAGAACCCAAAACATTCAGTACTTC	CASSKERRTQNIQYF
.	TRBJ2-4	.	TRBV19	TGTGCCAGTAGTATCTCCCAGGGAGGAAACATTCAGTACTTC	CASSISQGGNIQYF
.	TRBJ1-1	.	TRBV30	TGTGCCTGGAGTGAGTCAGGGCACACTGAAGCTTTCTTT	CAWSESGHTEAFF
many	TRBJ1-5	.	TRBV4-2	TGTGCCAGCAGCCAAGGGGGGGGCGATCATAGCAATCAGCCCCAGCATTTT	CASSQGGGDHSNQPQHF
.	TRBJ1-1	.	TRBV29-1	TGCAGCGTTGTTGGTGGGACTGAAGCTTTCTTT	CSVVGGTEAFF
few	TRBJ2-5	TRBD1	TRBV18	TGTGCCAGCTCACTCGAGACAGGGGCGGCAGCAGAGACCCAGTACTTC	CASSLETGAAAETQYF
.	TRBJ2-1	TRBD1	TRBV29-1	TGCAGCGACCGGGTGGCAGGGGGAAATGAGCAGTTCTTC	CSDRVAGGNEQFF
few	TRBJ2-3	.	TRBV19	TGTGCATCAAGGCAGGAAGGGACAGATACGCAGTATTTT	CASRQEGTDTQYF
few	TRBJ1-2	.	TRBV28	TGTGCCAGCAGTCTCCCAGGGGATGGCTACACCTTC	CASSLPGDGYTF
.	TRBJ2-3	.	TRBV7-2	TGTGCCAGCAGCTTAGCGGGGTCGGATACGCAGTATTTT	CASSLAGSDTQYF
few	TRBJ2-7	TRBD2	TRBV4-1	TGCGCCAGCAGCCAGCCCGGGACTAGCGTTACCTACGAGCAGTACTTC	CASSQPGTSVTYEQYF
few	TRBJ2-1	.	TRBV7-2	TGTGCCAGCAGCTTAGATCTTGACAGTTCCTACAATGAGCAGTTCTTC	CASSLDLDSSYNEQFF
once	TRBJ1-1	.	TRBV29-1	TGCAGCGTTGAAGAATCGGGTGGTAGCACTGAAGCTTTCTTT	CSVEESGGSTEAFF
.	TRBJ2-3	.	TRBV27	TGTGCCAGCAGTCGGGCAGGCACAGATACGCAGTATTTT	CASSRAGTDTQYF
.	TRBJ2-7	TRBD2	TRBV25-1	TGTGCCAGCAGCACCGGGACTAGCGGTTCCGAGCAGTACTTC	CASSTGTSGSEQYF
.	TRBJ2-1	TRBD2	TRBV30	TGTGCCTGGACCGGAATGTCCGGGAGGGACCATGAGCAGTTCTTC	CAWTGMSGRDHEQFF
.	TRBJ2-3	.	TRBV5-1	TGCGCCAGCAGCTCAGGACCTCGGGACACAGATACGCAGTATTTT	CASSSGPRDTDTQYF
.	TRBJ2-3	TRBD2	TRBV7-2	TGTGCCAGCAGCTTAGTATCTTCGGGGGGGAGCACAGATACGCAGTATTTT	CASSLVSSGGSTDTQYF
.	TRBJ2-1	TRBD2	TRBV30	TGTGCCCGGGACGCCCACATTGGGTTTAGCGGGGGGAATGAGCAGTTCTTC	CARDAHIGFSGGNEQFF
once	TRBJ2-7	.	TRBV7-2	TGTGCCAGCAGCTCCTCCTCGGTCCCCACCTACGAGCAGTACTTC	CASSSSSVPTYEQYF
.	TRBJ2-1	TRBD2	TRBV5-1	TGCGCCAGCAGCCGATCCGGGACTAGCGGCTACAATGAGCAGTTCTTC	CASSRSGTSGYNEQFF